This T cell receptor (beta chain) emerged from a study of CXCR3-negative and CXCR3-positive naive CD8 T cells (dated by TCRdb to between 2017 and 2020). Concerning the study at large: In total, 130 million to 150 million TRB reads were obtained, which works out to roughly 1.5 +/- 0.3 million reads per library. Diversity and physicochemical repertoire analyses were performed on 11 donors pooled from two independent experiments. TRBV-TRBJ cluster analysis included naive subsets from five or six donors and memory cells from 3 donors.

The sequencing machine was a NextSeq 550. The Human TCR Profiling Kit (MiLaboratory) was used to make UMI-labeled 5' RACE TRB cDNA libraries. The full amount of extracted RNA was used for cDNA synthesis, and the full amount of resulting cDNA was used for PCR amplification. Libraries were prepared in parallel using an identical number of PCR cycles. Per the source publication's procedure: With a minimum of two reads required per UMI, MIGEC and MiXCR pulled out about 50,000 +/- 9,200 unique UMI-labeled TRB cDNA molecules from each library. On average, roughly 40,000 +/- 10,000 functional in-frame TRB CDR3 nucleotide clonotypes lacking stop codons were found per library. After downsampling to 5000 UMI-labeled TRB molecules per sample, diversity metrics such as normalized Shannon-Wiener and Chao1 were calculated in VDJtools. VDJtools was used to calculate clonotype-size-weighted physicochemical properties of the central five CDR3 residues, namely interaction energy, strength, volume and Kidera factor 4. Each entry corresponds to one CDR3 protein sequence from reads that TCRdb reprocessed, and DNA is not given. The V and J calls shown here were made by TCRdb, not taken from the authors' results. The sample table records about 57,000 distinct CDR3 sequences. The biggest ten clones account for more than 0.5% of the sample.

Study-wide findings and limitations: TRB CDR3s from CXCR3-positive naive cells showed higher hydrophobicity (lower Kidera factor 4), lower energy, and higher strength and volume indices than CXCR3-negative naive cells. Both naive subsets had comparably high repertoire diversity, while memory CD8+ T cells had much lower repertoire diversity. Because surface CD5, which is linked to self-reactivity in mice, was comparable between the naive subsets, TCR interaction strength was also inferred from TRB CDR3 physicochemical properties. Because CXCR3 expression was partially decreased after cryopreservation, freshly isolated PBMCs were used for most assays. Naive CXCR3-negative and CXCR3-positive cells from the same donor showed similar TRBV-TRBJ usage, whereas memory cells showed distinct patterns.

For every CD8+ T cell subset, 300,000 cells were flow-sorted straight into RLT lysis buffer, and each subset was sorted in triplicate. Naive CD8+ T cells were defined stringently as CD45RO-CCR7+CD27+CD95- to exclude memory contaminants. Peripheral blood mononuclear cells were isolated from buffy coats using standard density gradient centrifugation. Naive CXCR3-negative and CXCR3-positive CD8+ T cells were flow-sorted using a FACSAria III. An RNeasy Mini Kit was used to extract total RNA from the sorted cells. With regard to this clonotype: It has no known antigen specificity.

From the cysteine through the phenylalanine, the CDR3 covers 13 amino acids. No DNA is listed. CDR1 and CDR2 are read off the germline V gene as SQVTM and ANQGSEA. Sequencing was done on a sample of naive CXCR3+ CD8+ T cells from blood. According to the study, the label for this sample's cell subset or site signals: CD45RO-CCR7+CD27+CD95- naive CD8+ T cells expressing CXCR3 (TNR3+). The clonotype was recovered from a human donor in good health. Some clones in this sample may be carry-over from other donors' samples. The chain was built from TRBV29-1 and TRBJ1-4. CDR3 protein: CSVGHATNEKLFF.